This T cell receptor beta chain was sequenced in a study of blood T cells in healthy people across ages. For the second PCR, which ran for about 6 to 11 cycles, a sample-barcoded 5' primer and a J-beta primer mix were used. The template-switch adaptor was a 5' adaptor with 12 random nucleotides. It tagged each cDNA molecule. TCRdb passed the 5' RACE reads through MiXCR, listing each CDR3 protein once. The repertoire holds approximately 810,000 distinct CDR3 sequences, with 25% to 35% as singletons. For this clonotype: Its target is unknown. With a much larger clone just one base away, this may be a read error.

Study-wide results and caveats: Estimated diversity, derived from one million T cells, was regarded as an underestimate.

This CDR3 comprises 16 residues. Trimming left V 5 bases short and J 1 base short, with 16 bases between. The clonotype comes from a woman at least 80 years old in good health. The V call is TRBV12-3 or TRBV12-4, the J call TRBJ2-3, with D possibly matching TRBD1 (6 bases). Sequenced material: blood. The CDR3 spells CASSTDRRPRTDTQYF. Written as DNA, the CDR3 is TGTGCCAGCAGTACAGACAGGAGGCCGCGCACAGATACGCAGTATTTT.